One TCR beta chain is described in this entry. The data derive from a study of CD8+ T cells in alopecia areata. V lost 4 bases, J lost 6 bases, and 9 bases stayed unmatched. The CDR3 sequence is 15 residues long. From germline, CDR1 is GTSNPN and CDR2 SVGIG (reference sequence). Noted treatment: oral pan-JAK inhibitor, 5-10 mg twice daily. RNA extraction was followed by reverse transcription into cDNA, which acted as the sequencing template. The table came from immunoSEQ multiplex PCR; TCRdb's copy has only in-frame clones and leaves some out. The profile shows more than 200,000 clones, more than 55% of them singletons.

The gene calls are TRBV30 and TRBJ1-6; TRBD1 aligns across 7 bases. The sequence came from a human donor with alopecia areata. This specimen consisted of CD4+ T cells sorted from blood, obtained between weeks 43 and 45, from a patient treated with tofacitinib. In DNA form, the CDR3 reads TGTGCCTGGAACCGAAGGGGGCGGTCTAATTCACCCCTCCACTTT. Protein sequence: CAWNRRGRSNSPLHF.